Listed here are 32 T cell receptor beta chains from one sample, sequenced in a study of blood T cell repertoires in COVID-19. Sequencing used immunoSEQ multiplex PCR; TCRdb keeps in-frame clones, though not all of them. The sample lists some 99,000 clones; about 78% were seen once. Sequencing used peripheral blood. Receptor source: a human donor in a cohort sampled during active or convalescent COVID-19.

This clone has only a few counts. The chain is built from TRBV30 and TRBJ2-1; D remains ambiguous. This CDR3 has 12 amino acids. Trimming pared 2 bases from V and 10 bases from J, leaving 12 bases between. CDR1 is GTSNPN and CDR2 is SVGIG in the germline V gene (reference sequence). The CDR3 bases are TGTGCCTGGAGTCCAGGCCCCTGGGAGCAGTTCTTC. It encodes CAWSPGPWEQFF.

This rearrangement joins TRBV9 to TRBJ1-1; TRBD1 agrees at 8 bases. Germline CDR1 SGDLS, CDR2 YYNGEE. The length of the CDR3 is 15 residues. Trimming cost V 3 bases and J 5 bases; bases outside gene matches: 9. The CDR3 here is CASSGGTGRMTEAFF. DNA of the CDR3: TGTGCCAGCAGCGGAGGGACAGGCAGAATGACTGAAGCTTTCTTT.

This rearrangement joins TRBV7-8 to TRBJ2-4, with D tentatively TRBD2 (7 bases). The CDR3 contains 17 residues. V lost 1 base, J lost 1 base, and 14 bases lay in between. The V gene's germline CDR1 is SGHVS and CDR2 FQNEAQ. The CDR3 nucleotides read TGTGCCAGCAGCTTAGATGGGCGGGGGCATGCCAAAAACATTCAGTACTTC. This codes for CASSLDGRGHAKNIQYF.

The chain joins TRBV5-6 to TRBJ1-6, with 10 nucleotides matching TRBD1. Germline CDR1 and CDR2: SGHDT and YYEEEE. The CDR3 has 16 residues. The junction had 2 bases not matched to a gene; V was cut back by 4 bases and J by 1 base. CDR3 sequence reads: CASSRDRGSYNSPLHF. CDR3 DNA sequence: TGTGCCAGCAGCCGGGACAGGGGATCCTATAATTCACCCCTCCACTTT.

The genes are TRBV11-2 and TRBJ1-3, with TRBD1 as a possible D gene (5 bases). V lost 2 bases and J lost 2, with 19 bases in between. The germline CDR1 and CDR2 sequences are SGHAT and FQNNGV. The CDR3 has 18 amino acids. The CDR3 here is CASSLRGFEVIAGNTIYF. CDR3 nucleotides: TGTGCCAGCAGCTTACGGGGGTTCGAGGTTATCGCTGGAAACACCATATATTTT.

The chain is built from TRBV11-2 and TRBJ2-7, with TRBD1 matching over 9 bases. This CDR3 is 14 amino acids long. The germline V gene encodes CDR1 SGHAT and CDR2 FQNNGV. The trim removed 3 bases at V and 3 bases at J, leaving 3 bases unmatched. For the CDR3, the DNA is TGTGCCAGCAGCTTGACAGGGGGTTACTACGAGCAGTACTTC. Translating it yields CASSLTGGYYEQYF.

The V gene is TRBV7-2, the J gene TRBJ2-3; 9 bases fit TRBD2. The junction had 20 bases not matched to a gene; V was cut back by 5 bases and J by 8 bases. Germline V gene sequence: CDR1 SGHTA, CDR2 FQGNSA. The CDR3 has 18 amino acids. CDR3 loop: CASSDRLGGGASWTTQYF. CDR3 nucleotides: TGTGCCAGCAGCGACCGACTGGGCGGGGGGGCGAGCTGGACTACGCAGTATTTT.

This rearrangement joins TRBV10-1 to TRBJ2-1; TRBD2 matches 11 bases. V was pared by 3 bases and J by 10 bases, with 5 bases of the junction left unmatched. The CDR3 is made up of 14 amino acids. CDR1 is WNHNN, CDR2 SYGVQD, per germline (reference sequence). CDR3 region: CASSDGLAGGEQFF. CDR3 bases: TGCGCCAGCAGTGATGGGCTAGCGGGGGGAGAGCAGTTCTTC.

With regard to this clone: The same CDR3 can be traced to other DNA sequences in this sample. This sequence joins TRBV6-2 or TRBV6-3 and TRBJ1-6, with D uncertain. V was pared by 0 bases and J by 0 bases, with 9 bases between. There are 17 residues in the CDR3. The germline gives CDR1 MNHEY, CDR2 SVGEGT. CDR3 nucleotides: TGTGCCAGCAGTTACTCGACGGGGAGCTCCTATAATTCACCCCTCCACTTT. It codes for CASSYSTGSSYNSPLHF.

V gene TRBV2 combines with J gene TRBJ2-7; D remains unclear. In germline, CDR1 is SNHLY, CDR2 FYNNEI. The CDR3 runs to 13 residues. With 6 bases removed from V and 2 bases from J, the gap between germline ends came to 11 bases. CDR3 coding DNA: TGTGCCAGCAGGAGAAATGAGGCCTACGAGCAGTACTTC. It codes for CASRRNEAYEQYF.

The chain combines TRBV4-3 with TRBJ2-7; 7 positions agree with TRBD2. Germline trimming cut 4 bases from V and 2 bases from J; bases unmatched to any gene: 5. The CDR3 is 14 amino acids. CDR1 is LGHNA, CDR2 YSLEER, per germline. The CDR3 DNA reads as TGCGCCAGCAGCCCGGGACTACCAGCCTACGAGCAGTACTTC. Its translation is CASSPGLPAYEQYF.

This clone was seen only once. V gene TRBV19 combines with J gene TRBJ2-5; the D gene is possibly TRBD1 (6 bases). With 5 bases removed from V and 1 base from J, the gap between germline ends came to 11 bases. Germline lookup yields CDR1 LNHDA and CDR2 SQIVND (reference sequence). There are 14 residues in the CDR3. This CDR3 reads CASSWGTTQETQYF. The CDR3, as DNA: TGTGCCAGTAGTTGGGGGACAACCCAAGAGACCCAGTACTTC.

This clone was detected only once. CDR3 loop: CASSQNGGSEDTQYF. In nucleotides, the CDR3 is TGTGCCAGCAGCCAGAATGGCGGGAGCGAAGATACGCAGTATTTT. The gene calls are TRBV7-3 and TRBJ2-3, with 7 bases aligning to TRBD2. V dropped 5 bases and J dropped 5; count of bases not matched to a gene: 10. Germline CDR1 and CDR2: SGHTA and FQGTGA. This CDR3 is built from 15 residues.

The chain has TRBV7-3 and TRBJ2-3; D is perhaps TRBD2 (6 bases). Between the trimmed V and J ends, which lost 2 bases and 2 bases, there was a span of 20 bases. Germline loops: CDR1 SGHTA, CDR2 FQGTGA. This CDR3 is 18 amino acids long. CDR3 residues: CASSLLPTVGTLTDTQYF. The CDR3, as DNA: TGTGCCAGCAGCTTACTGCCGACCGTCGGGACTCTCACAGATACGCAGTATTTT.

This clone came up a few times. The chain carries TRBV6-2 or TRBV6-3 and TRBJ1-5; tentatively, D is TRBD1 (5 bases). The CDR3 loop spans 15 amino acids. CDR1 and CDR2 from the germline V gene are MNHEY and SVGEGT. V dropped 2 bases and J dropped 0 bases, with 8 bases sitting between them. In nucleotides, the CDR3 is TGTGCCAGCAGTTACGGGGACTATAGCAATCAGCCCCAGCATTTT. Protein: CASSYGDYSNQPQHF.

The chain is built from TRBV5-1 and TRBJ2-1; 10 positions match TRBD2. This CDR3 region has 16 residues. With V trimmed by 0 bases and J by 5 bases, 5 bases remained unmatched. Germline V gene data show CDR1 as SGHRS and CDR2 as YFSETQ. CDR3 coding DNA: TGCGCCAGCAGCTTGGCTCCTAGCGGGGGAAACAATGAGCAGTTCTTC. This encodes CASSLAPSGGNNEQFF.

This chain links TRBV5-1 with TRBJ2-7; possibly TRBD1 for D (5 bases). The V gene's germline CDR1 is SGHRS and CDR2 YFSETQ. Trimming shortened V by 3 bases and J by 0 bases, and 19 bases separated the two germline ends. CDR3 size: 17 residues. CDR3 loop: CASSSEQALATSYEQYF. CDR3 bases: TGCGCCAGCAGCTCGGAACAGGCTCTTGCTACCTCCTACGAGCAGTACTTC.

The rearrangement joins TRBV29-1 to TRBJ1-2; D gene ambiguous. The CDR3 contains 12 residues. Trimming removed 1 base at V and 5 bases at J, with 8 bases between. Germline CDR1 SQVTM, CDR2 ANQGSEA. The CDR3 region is CSVEASGYGYTF. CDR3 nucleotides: TGCAGCGTTGAAGCGTCAGGATATGGCTACACCTTC.

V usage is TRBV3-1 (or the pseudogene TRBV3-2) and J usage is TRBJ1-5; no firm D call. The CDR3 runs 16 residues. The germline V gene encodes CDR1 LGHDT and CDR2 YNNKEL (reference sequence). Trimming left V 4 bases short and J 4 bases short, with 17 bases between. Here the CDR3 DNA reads TGTGCCAGCAGCCCCATGGCGGTAGGAGTTAATCAGCCCCAGCATTTT. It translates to CASSPMAVGVNQPQHF.

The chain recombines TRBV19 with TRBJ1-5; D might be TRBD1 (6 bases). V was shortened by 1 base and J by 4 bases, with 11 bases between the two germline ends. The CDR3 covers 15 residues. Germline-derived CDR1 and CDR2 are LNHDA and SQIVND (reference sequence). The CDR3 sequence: CASSIVLGANQPQHF. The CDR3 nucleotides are TGTGCCAGTAGTATAGTTTTGGGGGCGAATCAGCCCCAGCATTTT. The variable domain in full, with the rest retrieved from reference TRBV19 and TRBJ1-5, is DGGITQSPKYLFRKEGQNVTLSCEQNLNHDAMYWYRQDPGQGLRLIYYSQIVNDFQKGDIAEGYSVSREKKESFPLTVTSAQKNPTAFYLCASSIVLGANQPQHFGDGTRLSIL.

CDR3 sequence: CASSTTGGPYEQYF. The CDR3 DNA follows: TGTGCCAGCAGCACTACAGGGGGCCCCTACGAGCAGTACTTC. This chain uses TRBV3-1 (or the pseudogene TRBV3-2) with TRBJ2-7; 9 nucleotides match TRBD1. The CDR3 length is 14 residues. The trim removed 5 bases at V and 2 bases at J, leaving 4 bases unmatched. The germline V gene encodes CDR1 LGHDT and CDR2 YNNKEL (reference sequence).

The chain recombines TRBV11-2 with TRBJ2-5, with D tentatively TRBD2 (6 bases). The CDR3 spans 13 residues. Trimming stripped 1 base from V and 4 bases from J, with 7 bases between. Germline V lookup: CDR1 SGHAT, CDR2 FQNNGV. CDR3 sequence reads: CASSLGGLETQYF. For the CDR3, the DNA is TGTGCCAGCAGCTTAGGGGGACTAGAGACCCAGTACTTC.

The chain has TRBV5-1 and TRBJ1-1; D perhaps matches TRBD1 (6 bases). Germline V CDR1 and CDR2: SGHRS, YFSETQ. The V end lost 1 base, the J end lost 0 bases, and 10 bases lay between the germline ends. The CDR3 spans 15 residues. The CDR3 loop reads CASSLTGQLNTEAFF. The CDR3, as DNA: TGCGCCAGCAGCTTGACAGGACAGTTGAACACTGAAGCTTTCTTT.

CDR3 amino acids: CASSFGQGLGYTF. Written as DNA, the CDR3 is TGTGCCAGCAGCTTCGGACAGGGGCTCGGCTACACCTTC. The chain couples TRBV5-5 to TRBJ1-2, with 9 bases lining up with TRBD1. V lost 2 bases, J lost 8 bases, and 4 bases stayed unmatched. CDR1 SGHKS and CDR2 YYEKEE come from the germline V gene (reference sequence). The CDR3 totals 13 residues.

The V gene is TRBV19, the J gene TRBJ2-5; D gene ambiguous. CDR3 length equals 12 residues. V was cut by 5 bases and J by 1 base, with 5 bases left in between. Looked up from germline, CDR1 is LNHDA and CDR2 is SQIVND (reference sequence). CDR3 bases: TGTGCCAGTAGTTATTCCCAAGAGACCCAGTACTTC. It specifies CASSYSQETQYF.

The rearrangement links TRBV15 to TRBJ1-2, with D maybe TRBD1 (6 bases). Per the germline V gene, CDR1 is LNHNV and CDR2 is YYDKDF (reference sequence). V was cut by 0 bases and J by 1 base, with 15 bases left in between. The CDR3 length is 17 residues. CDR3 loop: CATSRDRSRTVNYGYTF. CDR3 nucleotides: TGTGCCACCAGCAGAGATCGTTCCCGGACAGTTAACTATGGCTACACCTTC.

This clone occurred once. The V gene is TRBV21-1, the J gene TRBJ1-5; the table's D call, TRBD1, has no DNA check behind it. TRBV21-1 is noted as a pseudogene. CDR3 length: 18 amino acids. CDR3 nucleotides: TGTGCCAGCAGCAAAGCGCAACAGGGGGTTTATAGCAATCAGCCCCAGCATTTT. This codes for CASSKAQQGVYSNQPQHF.

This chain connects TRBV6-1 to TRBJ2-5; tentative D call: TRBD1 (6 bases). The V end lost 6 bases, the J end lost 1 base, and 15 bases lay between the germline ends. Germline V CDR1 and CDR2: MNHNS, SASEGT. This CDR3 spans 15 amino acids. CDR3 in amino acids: CASSIIRTAQETQYF. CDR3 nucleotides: TGTGCCAGCAGCATCATTAGGACAGCCCAAGAGACCCAGTACTTC.

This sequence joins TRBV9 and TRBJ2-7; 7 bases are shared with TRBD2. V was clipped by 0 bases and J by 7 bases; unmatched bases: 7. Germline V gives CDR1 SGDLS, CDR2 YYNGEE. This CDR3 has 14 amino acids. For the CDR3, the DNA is TGTGCCAGCAGCGTAGCGCCCTCCGGGGGGGAGCAGTACTTC. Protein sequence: CASSVAPSGGEQYF.

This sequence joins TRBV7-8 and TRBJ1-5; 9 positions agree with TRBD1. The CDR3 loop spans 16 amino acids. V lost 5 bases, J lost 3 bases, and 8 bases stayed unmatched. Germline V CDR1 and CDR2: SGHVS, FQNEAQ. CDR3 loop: CASSVGDRGFNQPQHF. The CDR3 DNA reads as TGTGCCAGCAGCGTCGGAGACAGGGGGTTCAATCAGCCCCAGCATTTT.

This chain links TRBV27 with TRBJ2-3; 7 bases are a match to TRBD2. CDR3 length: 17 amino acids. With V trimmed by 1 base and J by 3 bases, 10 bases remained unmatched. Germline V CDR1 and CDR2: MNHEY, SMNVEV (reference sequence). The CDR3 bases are TGTGCCAGCAGTTTATTTGGGGAGACTAGCATGACAGATACGCAGTATTTT. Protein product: CASSLFGETSMTDTQYF.

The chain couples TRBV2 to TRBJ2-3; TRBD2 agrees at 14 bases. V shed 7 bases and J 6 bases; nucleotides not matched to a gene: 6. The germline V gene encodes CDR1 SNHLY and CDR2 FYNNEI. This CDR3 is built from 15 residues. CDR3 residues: CASKLTSGRADTQYF. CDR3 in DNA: TGTGCCAGCAAGCTGACTAGCGGGAGGGCCGATACGCAGTATTTT.